The 12 T cell receptor beta chains reported below all come from one sample, sequenced in a study of spatial heterogeneity in lung cancer. Each CDR3 protein gets one entry after TCRdb re-called the 5' RACE reads with MiXCR. The sample includes 6,000 to 6,500 distinct CDR3 sequences, roughly 8% of them seen just once. Time point described: sample taken at primary tumor resection. The source was normal lung tissue next to the tumor, collected at surgery. These receptors were collected from a female donor with early-stage non-small cell lung cancer.

Relative to its sample, this clonotype is medium-sized. This chain uses TRBV20-1 with TRBJ1-4; no reliable D call. V was trimmed by 0 bases and J by 13 bases, leaving 18 bases between them. CDR3 length equals 14 residues. Germline V CDR1 and CDR2: DFQATT, SNEGSKA (reference sequence). DNA for the CDR3: TGCAGTGCTAGAGATCTCGGCTACGGAACCGCACTGTTTTTT. It translates to CSARDLGYGTALFF.

This clonotype was picked up many times. The V gene is TRBV7-2, the J gene TRBJ2-1; D unresolved. The CDR3 spans 15 residues. V lost 5 bases and J 5 bases, leaving 16 bases between the germline ends. Germline-derived CDR1 and CDR2 are SGHTA and FQGNSA. Here the CDR3 reads CASSQGLGTNNEQFF. The CDR3 nucleotides are TGTGCCAGCAGCCAAGGGTTGGGTACCAACAATGAGCAGTTCTTC.

This clonotype was counted at least ten times. CDR3 amino acids: CASSQTGQETQYF. Here the CDR3 DNA reads TGTGCCAGCTCTCAGACCGGTCAAGAGACCCAGTACTTC. This chain links TRBV18 with TRBJ2-5; D unresolved. Trimming left V 6 bases short and J 2 bases short, with 10 bases between. CDR3 length: 13 amino acids. Germline V lookup: CDR1 KGHSH, CDR2 LQKENI.

This clonotype was seen ten or more times. V usage is TRBV29-1 and J usage is TRBJ2-1; TRBD2 aligns across 9 bases. V trimming: 4 bases; J trimming: 8 bases; junction bases outside the gene matches: 6. Germline CDR1 is SQVTM and CDR2 is ANQGSEA. CDR3 length equals 13 residues. The CDR3: CSVGLAGGDEQFF. The CDR3 DNA follows: TGCAGCGTTGGTCTCGCGGGGGGGGATGAGCAGTTCTTC.

This clonotype appeared many times. This chain connects TRBV13 to TRBJ1-1; D ambiguous. CDR1 is PRHDT and CDR2 is FYEKMQ in the germline V gene (reference sequence). There are 17 residues in the CDR3. The V end lost 4 bases, the J end lost 6 bases, and 24 bases lay between the germline ends. The CDR3 region has the DNA TGTGCCAGCAGCTCCTCGTTGATGGTGCTAGTTGTTCCTGAAGCTTTCTTT. It specifies CASSSSLMVLVVPEAFF.

This clonotype is labeled as medium-sized. The chain uses TRBV29-1 and TRBJ2-1; D may be TRBD1 or TRBD2 (5 bases each). Germline CDR1 and CDR2: SQVTM and ANQGSEA. This CDR3 has 16 amino acids. Deletions cut 7 bases from V and 2 bases from J, with 21 bases between. The CDR3 DNA reads TGCAGCGCCGAATATCGGGGCCCCGTGACCTACAATGAGCAGTTCTTC. Residues: CSAEYRGPVTYNEQFF.

Details on this clonotype: This may arise from a read error, as a much more abundant clone is one base away. The chain links TRBV10-3 to TRBJ1-1; D is uncertain. The CDR3 extends over 13 amino acids. Germline-derived CDR1 and CDR2 are ENHRY and SYGVKD. The CDR3 DNA reads as TGTGCCATCAGTGAGTCCGGGCCGACTGAAGCCTTCTTT. Its protein is CAISESGPTEAFF.

In its sample, this clonotype was seen many times. The CDR3 region has the DNA TGCAGTGCTAGCCTTCCTAATGAAAAACTGTTTTTT. Protein: CSASLPNEKLFF. The chain joins TRBV20-1 to TRBJ1-4; D unclear. This CDR3 has 12 residues. V lost 3 bases, J lost 3 bases, and 5 bases lay in between. Germline V gene data show CDR1 as DFQATT and CDR2 as SNEGSKA (reference sequence).

V usage is TRBV20-1 and J usage is TRBJ1-2; 9 nucleotides agree with TRBD1. Germline CDR1 and CDR2: DFQATT and SNEGSKA (reference sequence). The V and J ends lost 0 bases and 7 bases, in that order; junction bases with no gene match: 6. The CDR3 is made up of 14 amino acids. As DNA, the CDR3 is TGCAGTGCTAGAGAACCCGGGACAGGGAGTGGCTACACCTTC. Its protein is CSAREPGTGSGYTF.

In its sample, this clonotype ranks as medium-sized (0.01 to 0.1%). V is TRBV6-2 or TRBV6-3 and J is TRBJ1-2; unclear D gene. The CDR3 is made up of 13 amino acids. The V and J ends lost 2 bases and 4 bases respectively, with 8 bases between them. Per the germline V gene, CDR1 is MNHEY and CDR2 is SVGEGT. The CDR3 sequence: CASSYGRLYGYTF. The CDR3 nucleotides read TGTGCCAGCAGTTACGGGCGGCTCTATGGCTACACCTTC.

By share, this clonotype counts as medium-sized (0.01 to 0.1%). The chain joins TRBV28 to TRBJ1-6, with D maybe TRBD1 (5 bases). V was shortened by 3 bases and J by 10 bases, with 13 bases between the two germline ends. CDR1 and CDR2 (germline): MDHEN, SYDVKM. The CDR3 is 14 amino acids. The chain's CDR3 is CASSFVRGRSPLHF. In DNA, the CDR3 is TGTGCCAGCAGTTTTGTCCGGGGACGATCACCCCTCCACTTT.

Within the sample, this clonotype is medium-sized (0.01 to 0.1%). The chain is built from TRBV2 and TRBJ1-4; D unclear. CDR3 length equals 11 residues. Germline CDR1 reads SNHLY; CDR2 reads FYNNEI. With 4 bases removed from V and 8 bases from J, the gap between germline ends came to 5 bases. The CDR3 reads CASSVWEKLFF. Written as DNA, the CDR3 is TGTGCCAGCAGTGTATGGGAAAAACTGTTTTTT.